This T cell receptor (beta chain) was recorded in a study of OX40 agonist ivuxolimab in advanced cancers. About the research overall: Every 2 weeks, patients received ivuxolimab intravenously, dosed at 0.01 to 10 mg/kg. Eligibility admitted prior anti-PD-1, anti-PD-L1 or anti-CTLA-4 therapy; about 40% had some.

Sequenced by immunoSEQ multiplex PCR; TCRdb stores in-frame clones only, minus some. This table holds 40,000 to 55,000 clones, approximately 92% found once. People who had autoimmune disease history or systemic immunosuppression were excluded. Samples were taken at baseline and on day 1 of cycles 4 and 7. This CDR3 comprises 14 residues. Germline V gives CDR1 KGHSH, CDR2 LQKENI. Trimming left V 6 bases short and J 8 bases short, with 17 bases between. This clonotype was sampled from an adult with an advanced solid tumor such as melanoma, head and neck, liver or kidney cancer. The specimen was CD4+ or CD8+ T cells sorted from blood, collected in a trial of the OX40 agonist ivuxolimab. J is TRBJ2-1 and V is TRBV18, with D possibly TRBD1 on 6 matching bases. For the CDR3, the DNA is TGTGCCAGCTCCCCCCCCGAGGGGGTTTATGAGCAGTTCTTC. It translates to CASSPPEGVYEQFF.